What follows are 27 T cell receptor beta chains derived from one specimen sequenced in a study of blood T cell repertoires in COVID-19. Profiling relied on immunoSEQ multiplex PCR, and the TCRdb table lists in-frame clones only, not all of them. Found here are about 120,000 clones, about 89% of them singletons; the top ten hold approximately 4.7%. The specimen was peripheral blood. The source of these receptors is a man between 40 and 49 years old with acute or convalescent COVID-19.

The gene calls are TRBV5-1 and TRBJ1-1; TRBD1 agrees at 8 bases. CDR1 is SGHRS and CDR2 is YFSETQ in the germline V gene. J was trimmed by 7 bases and V by 2 bases; bases with no gene match: 7. This CDR3 is 14 amino acids long. The CDR3 sequence: CASSLSYRGSEAFF. CDR3 nucleotides: TGCGCCAGCAGCTTATCATACAGGGGGAGTGAAGCTTTCTTT. Variable domain in full (rest from reference TRBV5-1 and TRBJ1-1): KAGVTQTPRYLIKTRGQQVTLSCSPISGHRSVSWYQQTPGQGLQFLFEYFSETQRNKGNFPGRFSGRQFSNSRSEMNVSTLELGDSALYLCASSLSYRGSEAFFGQGTRLTVV.

This chain uses TRBV7-9 with TRBJ1-2; 9 positions agree with TRBD1. Germline V gene data show CDR1 as SEHNR and CDR2 as FQNEAQ (reference sequence). Trimming cost V 3 bases and J 6 bases; bases outside gene matches: 2. The CDR3 spans 13 residues. The CDR3 spells CASSFGTGNGYTF. In DNA form, the CDR3 reads TGTGCCAGCAGCTTCGGGACAGGGAATGGCTACACCTTC.

V gene TRBV19 combines with J gene TRBJ2-1; D gene uncertain. Germline V gene lookup returns CDR1 LNHDA and CDR2 SQIVND (reference sequence). This CDR3 is 15 amino acids long. The V end lost 5 bases, the J end lost 0 bases, and 11 bases lay between the germline ends. In DNA, the CDR3 is TGTGCCAGTAGTTACGGTAGTAGCTCCTACAATGAGCAGTTCTTC. Translated: CASSYGSSSYNEQFF.

This chain links TRBV5-6 with TRBJ1-5; a weak D match, TRBD1 (6 bases). Germline CDR1 and CDR2: SGHDT and YYEEEE. This CDR3 comprises 15 residues. V was trimmed by 4 bases and J by 2 bases, leaving 13 bases between them. The CDR3 DNA follows: TGTGCCAGCAGCCTGGGCAGGGGTCGCAATCAGCCCCAGCATTTT. Translated: CASSLGRGRNQPQHF.

The V and J genes are TRBV19 and TRBJ2-5; D is perhaps TRBD1 (5 bases). Trimming left V 2 bases short and J 0 bases short, with 10 bases between. CDR3 length: 15 residues. Germline V gene data show CDR1 as LNHDA and CDR2 as SQIVND (reference sequence). The CDR3 DNA sequence: TGTGCCAGTAGTATACAGGGATTGTACCAAGAGACCCAGTACTTC. Translation gives CASSIQGLYQETQYF.

The CDR3 here is CASSLRRVGNTIYF. CDR3 bases: TGTGCCAGCAGCTTAAGGAGGGTTGGAAACACCATATATTTT. The chain uses TRBV11-2 and TRBJ1-3, with no clear D. The germline V gene has CDR1 SGHAT and CDR2 FQNNGV. The ends were cut back, 2 bases at V and 3 bases at J, with 8 bases in the middle. The CDR3 contains 14 residues.

This rearrangement joins TRBV11-2 to TRBJ2-1; maybe TRBD2 (6 bases). V lost 8 bases and J 3 bases, leaving 14 bases between the germline ends. The CDR3 spans 14 residues. CDR1 SGHAT and CDR2 FQNNGV come from the germline V gene. CDR3 sequence: CASHPGEVYNEQFF. CDR3 sequence (DNA): TGTGCCAGCCACCCCGGGGAGGTCTACAATGAGCAGTTCTTC.

This rearrangement joins TRBV7-2 to TRBJ2-7; D gene unclear. V was cut by 5 bases and J by 3 bases, with 17 bases left in between. Per germline, CDR1 SGHTA and CDR2 FQGNSA. The CDR3 has 15 residues. The CDR3 loop reads CASSARAGGVYEQYF. As DNA, the CDR3 is TGTGCCAGCAGCGCACGCGCTGGCGGAGTCTACGAGCAGTACTTC. The variable domain in full, with the rest retrieved from reference TRBV7-2 and TRBJ2-7, is GAGVSQSPSNKVTEKGKDVELRCDPISGHTALYWYRQSLGQGLEFLIYFQGNSAPDKSGLPSDRFSAERTGGSVSTLTIQRTQQEDSAVYLCASSARAGGVYEQYFGPGTRLTVT.

CDR3 protein: CASSSTGPTYEQYF. The CDR3, as DNA: TGTGCCAGCAGCTCGACAGGGCCGACCTACGAGCAGTACTTC. This chain joins TRBV7-9 and TRBJ2-7, with 7 positions matching TRBD1. Unmatched junction bases numbered 5, after V lost 4 bases and J lost 2 bases. Germline V gene lookup returns CDR1 SEHNR and CDR2 FQNEAQ (reference sequence). The CDR3 has 14 amino acids.

This rearrangement joins TRBV11-2 to TRBJ2-5; TRBD1 is a possible D gene (6 bases). From germline, CDR1 is SGHAT and CDR2 FQNNGV. CDR3 length: 17 amino acids. V was clipped by 5 bases and J by 3 bases, with 22 bases between them. The CDR3 coding sequence is TGTGCCAGCAGCCAAGACAGGACCCAGATGTGGAAAGAGACCCAGTACTTC. Amino acid sequence: CASSQDRTQMWKETQYF.

V is TRBV30 and J is TRBJ1-6; unclear D gene. The CDR3 sequence is 13 residues long. CDR1 and CDR2 from the germline V gene are GTSNPN and SVGIG (reference sequence). Trimming shortened V by 2 bases and J by 1 base, and 3 bases separated the two germline ends. CDR3 sequence: CAWSSSYNSPLHF. In DNA, the CDR3 is TGTGCCTGGAGTTCGTCCTATAATTCACCCCTCCACTTT.

This chain joins TRBV18 and TRBJ1-1, with unresolved D. This CDR3 has 14 residues. Germline V gene data show CDR1 as KGHSH and CDR2 as LQKENI. The V and J ends lost 3 bases and 1 base respectively, with 9 bases between them. This chain's CDR3 is CASSPAHPNTEAFF. CDR3 nucleotide sequence: TGTGCCAGCTCACCTGCACACCCGAACACTGAAGCTTTCTTT.

The V gene is TRBV4-2, the J gene TRBJ2-7; 9 bases are a match to TRBD2. This CDR3 contains 14 residues. V shed 1 base, J shed 5 bases, and the junction held 3 bases outside the gene matches. Germline V lookup: CDR1 LGHNA, CDR2 YNFKEQ. For the CDR3, the DNA is TGTGCCAGCAGCCAAGTGGGCGGGAGGGACGAGCAGTACTTC. Translating gives CASSQVGGRDEQYF.

The gene calls are TRBV12-5 and TRBJ1-1, with D possibly matching TRBD1 (6 bases). CDR3 length: 15 residues. The V end was cut by 1 base, the J end by 4 bases, with 13 bases between. Germline V gene sequence: CDR1 LGHNT, CDR2 FRNRAP. The CDR3 sequence: CASGLAQGILTEAFF. The CDR3 DNA sequence: TGTGCTAGTGGTTTGGCACAGGGAATTCTCACTGAAGCTTTCTTT.

This clone was recorded once. This chain joins TRBV5-1 and TRBJ1-2; 10 bases are shared with TRBD1. With V trimmed by 4 bases and J by 2 bases, 2 bases remained unmatched. Germline V gene data show CDR1 as SGHRS and CDR2 as YFSETQ. CDR3 length: 14 residues. The CDR3 DNA follows: TGCGCCAGCAGCCGGACAGGGGGAAACTATGGCTACACCTTC. Translation: CASSRTGGNYGYTF. The full variable domain, rest sourced from reference TRBV5-1 and TRBJ1-2, is KAGVTQTPRYLIKTRGQQVTLSCSPISGHRSVSWYQQTPGQGLQFLFEYFSETQRNKGNFPGRFSGRQFSNSRSEMNVSTLELGDSALYLCASSRTGGNYGYTFGSGTRLTVV.

This chain uses TRBV7-2 with TRBJ1-5, with D perhaps matching TRBD1 (6 bases). This CDR3 region has 15 residues. V was clipped by 5 bases and J by 8 bases, with 19 bases between them. The germline CDR1 and CDR2 sequences are SGHTA and FQGNSA. For the CDR3, the DNA is TGTGCCAGCAGCCCCACAAGTGCTGGGGGCAAGCCCCAGCATTTT. It encodes CASSPTSAGGKPQHF. Drawing the rest from reference TRBV7-2 and TRBJ1-5, the complete variable domain is GAGVSQSPSNKVTEKGKDVELRCDPISGHTALYWYRQSLGQGLEFLIYFQGNSAPDKSGLPSDRFSAERTGGSVSTLTIQRTQQEDSAVYLCASSPTSAGGKPQHFGDGTRLSIL.

The chain couples TRBV29-1 to TRBJ2-7; 10 bases fit TRBD1. Germline V CDR1 and CDR2: SQVTM, ANQGSEA. The CDR3 extends over 15 amino acids. Trimming took 5 bases from V and 3 from J; bases not matched to a gene: 10. CDR3 amino acids: CSVTARDRGLYEQYF. CDR3 coding DNA: TGCAGCGTTACAGCACGGGACAGGGGTCTCTACGAGCAGTACTTC.

This rearrangement joins TRBV6-2 or TRBV6-3 to TRBJ2-7, with 7 nucleotides matching TRBD1. Trimming took 6 bases from V and 5 from J; bases not matched to a gene: 10. The CDR3 has 14 amino acids. Germline CDR1 is MNHEY and CDR2 is SVGEGT. The CDR3 nucleotides are TGTGCCAGCAGCACCCACAGGGGTCAAAACGAGCAGTACTTC. Protein product: CASSTHRGQNEQYF.

CDR3 coding DNA: TGTGCCAGCTCGCGGACAGATATGAACACTGAAGCTTTCTTT. Its translation is CASSRTDMNTEAFF. This chain uses TRBV18 with TRBJ1-1, with D perhaps matching TRBD1 (6 bases). Between the trimmed V and J ends, which lost 6 bases and 0 bases, there was a span of 11 bases. This CDR3 is built from 14 residues. Germline CDR1 KGHSH, CDR2 LQKENI.

The chain has TRBV4-2 and TRBJ1-1, with 8 bases that match TRBD1. The trim removed 0 bases at V and 0 bases at J, leaving 6 bases unmatched. Germline V gives CDR1 LGHNA, CDR2 YNFKEQ. The length of the CDR3 is 17 residues. Here the CDR3 reads CASSQDPQGAMNTEAFF. Written as DNA, the CDR3 is TGTGCCAGCAGCCAAGATCCCCAGGGGGCCATGAACACTGAAGCTTTCTTT.

CDR3 sequence (DNA): TGTGCCAGCAGTGAGGACAGAAATAGCAATCAGCCCCAGCATTTT. Its translation: CASSEDRNSNQPQHF. The V call is TRBV2, the J call TRBJ1-5; TRBD1 might be the D (6 bases). The V end was cut by 3 bases, the J end by 0 bases, with 9 bases between. CDR1 is SNHLY, CDR2 FYNNEI, per germline. The CDR3 runs to 15 residues.

CDR3 coding DNA: TGTGCCAGCAGTGCCCAAAACGGGAATACTAACTATGGCTACACCTTC. Translating gives CASSAQNGNTNYGYTF. V usage is TRBV25-1 and J usage is TRBJ1-2; D remains unclear. The V and J ends lost 4 bases and 0 bases respectively, with 15 bases between them. The CDR3 spans 16 residues. Germline V gene data show CDR1 as MGHDK and CDR2 as SYGVNS.

The rearrangement links TRBV27 to TRBJ2-5; 7 bases match TRBD1. Germline trimming cut 5 bases from V and 5 bases from J; bases unmatched to any gene: 11. Germline lookup yields CDR1 MNHEY and CDR2 SMNVEV (reference sequence). The CDR3 covers 15 residues. DNA for the CDR3: TGTGCCAGCAGTCTCCGGGACAGCCGCAGGGAGACCCAGTACTTC. This gives the protein CASSLRDSRRETQYF.

The chain carries TRBV5-1 and TRBJ1-2, with D perhaps TRBD1 (6 bases). The V end was cut by 4 bases, the J end by 8 bases, with 15 bases between. CDR1 is SGHRS, CDR2 YFSETQ, per germline. CDR3 size: 13 residues. The CDR3 loop reads CASSPGHNLGYTF. DNA for the CDR3: TGCGCCAGCAGCCCGGGACATAATCTCGGCTACACCTTC.

The chain recombines TRBV19 with TRBJ1-1; D unresolved. Trimming left V 3 bases short and J 4 bases short, with 12 bases between. Germline V gene lookup returns CDR1 LNHDA and CDR2 SQIVND (reference sequence). This CDR3 spans 14 amino acids. CDR3 residues: CASSMAGGVTEAFF. The CDR3 DNA reads as TGTGCCAGTAGTATGGCAGGAGGAGTCACTGAAGCTTTCTTT.

V usage is TRBV6-5 and J usage is TRBJ1-2; D is undetermined. CDR1 is MNHEY, CDR2 SVGAGI, per germline. CDR3 length: 11 amino acids. Trimming took 7 bases from V and 8 from J, leaving 11 bases between them. The CDR3 spells CASKTGGGYTF. The CDR3 coding sequence is TGTGCCAGCAAGACGGGAGGGGGCTACACCTTC.

V gene TRBV7-8 combines with J gene TRBJ1-1; possibly TRBD1 for D (6 bases). V was pared by 3 bases and J by 1 base, with 9 bases between. This CDR3 spans 14 amino acids. Germline V gene lookup returns CDR1 SGHVS and CDR2 FQNEAQ. The CDR3 nucleotides read TGTGCCAGCAGCTTCGCAGGGGCGAACACTGAAGCTTTCTTT. Protein: CASSFAGANTEAFF.